The present T cell receptor beta chain was sequenced within a study of cytomegalovirus exposure and HLA in healthy donors. Notes on the study in general: Rarity characterized most TCR sequences, yet some public TCRs appeared in many donors. The authors enumerated around 150 TCR beta chains as linked to cytomegalovirus.

Turning to this clone: Its cognate antigen is unknown.

The repertoire was sequenced with immunoSEQ multiplex PCR; TCRdb's copy has only in-frame clones and lacks some. Of about 330,000 clones listed, 86% are singletons. This CDR3 is 16 amino acids long. The junction had 8 bases not matched to a gene; V was cut back by 3 bases and J by 6 bases. The germline gives CDR1 LGHNA, CDR2 YSLEER. While the first cohort had hundreds of subjects, the donors belonged to the separate validation cohort of 120 subjects. V is TRBV4-3 and J is TRBJ2-3; 11 bases are a match to TRBD2. The clonotype originates from a woman aged 18-29 years in good health and CMV-seronegative. The source material was PBMCs. The CDR3 reads CASSQVTSGSADTQYF. DNA for the CDR3: TGCGCCAGCAGCCAGGTTACTAGCGGGAGTGCCGATACGCAGTATTTT.